The 9 T cell receptor beta chains below were found in one sample sequenced in a study of control samples from healthy donors and cancer patients. Sequencing used immunoSEQ multiplex PCR; TCRdb keeps in-frame clones, though not all of them. The sample lists 95,000 to 150,000 clones, 80% to 90% occurring once. The sequenced material came from blood. The receptors here all came from a man aged 50 or older in good health.

V usage is TRBV7-2 and J usage is TRBJ2-2; D might be TRBD1 (5 bases). Germline loops: CDR1 SGHTA, CDR2 FQGNSA. Trimming removed 2 bases from V and 0 bases from J, with 7 bases in between. The CDR3 contains 15 residues. CDR3 protein: CASSLFRANTGELFF. CDR3 DNA sequence: TGTGCCAGCAGCTTATTCAGGGCGAACACCGGGGAGCTGTTTTTT.

The chain carries TRBV12-3 or TRBV12-4 and TRBJ1-2; the D is unclear. Deletions cut 5 bases from V and 5 bases from J, with 9 bases between. This CDR3 contains 12 residues. CDR3 region: CASSTEAYGYTF. As DNA, the CDR3 is TGTGCCAGCAGTACCGAAGCTTATGGCTACACCTTC.

The chain has TRBV6-5 and TRBJ2-2, with 7 bases fitting TRBD1. The germline CDR1 and CDR2 sequences are MNHEY and SVGAGI. V was pared by 7 bases and J by 1 base, with 3 bases of the junction left unmatched. This CDR3 has 14 amino acids. CDR3 nucleotides: TGTGCCAGCACAGGACAGGAGAACACCGGGGAGCTGTTTTTT. Translated, it gives CASTGQENTGELFF.

The chain uses TRBV5-1 and TRBJ2-3, with 7 bases fitting TRBD2. The V segment lost 0 bases and the J segment 1 base; nucleotides outside the gene matches: 2. This CDR3 spans 15 amino acids. Germline V gives CDR1 SGHRS, CDR2 YFSETQ. The CDR3 spells CASSLGGGRTDTQYF. CDR3 nucleotide sequence: TGCGCCAGCAGCTTGGGGGGAGGGCGCACAGATACGCAGTATTTT.

V and J are TRBV9 and TRBJ2-2, with 11 positions matching TRBD2. Germline V gene data show CDR1 as SGDLS and CDR2 as YYNGEE. The V and J ends lost 0 bases and 4 bases, in that order; junction bases with no gene match: 2. This CDR3 contains 16 residues. As DNA, the CDR3 is TGTGCCAGCAGCGTAGCTAGCGGGGGGAGCACCGGGGAGCTGTTTTTT. It translates to CASSVASGGSTGELFF.

This chain links TRBV4-1 with TRBJ1-5, with D unresolved. The ends were cut back, 1 base at V and 5 bases at J, with 15 bases in the middle. There are 16 residues in the CDR3. Germline lookup yields CDR1 MGHRA and CDR2 YSYEKL. CDR3: CASSQVDRESYQPQHF. DNA of the CDR3: TGCGCCAGCAGCCAAGTTGATAGGGAGAGCTATCAGCCCCAGCATTTT.

The chain uses TRBV4-1 and TRBJ2-7; 7 bases align to TRBD1. Germline CDR1 and CDR2: MGHRA and YSYEKL. Trimming took 2 bases from V and 2 from J; bases not matched to a gene: 3. The CDR3 extends over 14 amino acids. The CDR3 here is CASSQSDRTYEQYF. In DNA, the CDR3 is TGCGCCAGCAGCCAATCGGACAGGACCTACGAGCAGTACTTC.

This chain links TRBV4-3 with TRBJ1-1; D remains unclear. The CDR3 has 15 residues. Germline values: CDR1 LGHNA, CDR2 YSLEER. Trimming took 1 base from V and 4 from J, leaving 13 bases between them. CDR3 protein: CASSQGGWEGTEAFF. DNA of the CDR3: TGCGCCAGCAGCCAAGGGGGTTGGGAAGGCACTGAAGCTTTCTTT.

J is TRBJ1-1 and V is TRBV27; no firm D call. CDR1 is MNHEY, CDR2 SMNVEV, per germline (reference sequence). There are 15 residues in the CDR3. Deletions cut 0 bases from V and 2 bases from J, with 10 bases between. The CDR3 loop is CASSLSPGGNTEAFF. Written as DNA, the CDR3 is TGTGCCAGCAGTTTATCCCCAGGCGGTAACACTGAAGCTTTCTTT.